A selection of T cell receptor beta chains follows, all from one sample in a study of T cell responses to AZD1222 COVID-19 vaccine. Data came from immunoSEQ multiplex PCR; TCRdb stores just in-frame clones and leaves some out. The data hold 110,000 to 150,000 clones, with about nine tenths observed a single time. The sample here was peripheral blood, taken on day 0 of AZD1222 vaccination. The receptor set was obtained from an adult in good health. CDR3s include the opening cysteine and the closing phenylalanine or tryptophan. The D gene is left open where the match is weak. Clone sizes are given selectively: once, few, many, or a class where the clone is expanded.

j_call v_call d_call cdr3_length clone_size cdr3_aa cdr3_nt
TRBJ1-4 TRBV5-4 TRBD1 13 NA CASSWDRDEKLFF TGTGCCAGCAGCTGGGACAGGGATGAAAAACTGTTTTTT
TRBJ1-2 TRBV29-1 NA 11 NA CSVEWLYGYTF TGCAGCGTTGAATGGCTCTATGGCTACACCTTC
TRBJ2-7 TRBV13 NA 14 once CASRPPGGLREQYF TGTGCCAGCCGGCCCCCTGGGGGGTTGAGGGAGCAGTACTTC
TRBJ2-7 TRBV19 NA 15 NA CASSLLPGPTYEQYF TGTGCCAGTAGTCTCCTGCCGGGCCCAACCTACGAGCAGTACTTC
TRBJ2-2 TRBV10-3 NA 17 NA CAISQVGENTNTGELFF TGTGCCATCAGCCAAGTCGGAGAGAATACGAACACCGGGGAGCTGTTTTTT
TRBJ2-7 TRBV11-3 NA 14 NA CASSQQGTRDEQYF TGTGCCAGCAGCCAACAGGGAACTAGGGACGAGCAGTACTTC
TRBJ1-2 TRBV7-9 TRBD1 16 NA CASTPRGQGLLGGYTF TGTGCCAGCACCCCGAGAGGACAGGGGCTTTTAGGGGGCTACACCTTC
TRBJ1-6 TRBV29-1 NA 14 NA CSVSSGAANSPLHF TGCAGCGTTTCTTCTGGAGCGGCAAATTCACCCCTCCACTTT
TRBJ2-3 TRBV7-3 NA 15 NA CASSLIRIIQGAQYF TGTGCCAGCAGCTTAATCAGAATTATTCAGGGAGCGCAGTATTTT
TRBJ1-1 TRBV6-5 NA 16 NA CASSWGLPLMNTEAFF TGTGCCAGCAGTTGGGGATTACCTTTAATGAACACTGAAGCTTTCTTT
TRBJ2-5 TRBV20-1 NA 13 NA CSASIKEQETQYF TGCAGTGCTAGTATTAAAGAACAAGAGACCCAGTACTTC
TRBJ2-1 TRBV15 NA 11 NA CATSASHEQFF TGTGCCACCAGCGCCTCTCATGAGCAGTTCTTC
TRBJ1-6 TRBV7-8 NA 15 NA CASRKSQIGDSPLHF TGTGCCAGCAGGAAAAGTCAGATCGGCGATTCACCCCTCCACTTT
TRBJ1-5 TRBV3-1/TRBV3-2 NA 15 NA CASSQDAGGRQPQHF TGTGCCAGCAGCCAAGATGCCGGCGGGCGTCAGCCCCAGCATTTT
TRBJ1-6 TRBV29-1 NA 14 NA CSVKRGDYNSPLHF TGCAGCGTCAAAAGAGGGGACTATAATTCACCCCTCCACTTT
TRBJ1-5 TRBV7-2 TRBD1 14 once CASSLTGISQPQHF TGTGCCAGCAGTCTGACAGGGATCAGTCAGCCCCAGCATTTT
TRBJ2-5 TRBV5-6 NA 13 once CASSPFREETQYF TGTGCCAGCAGCCCGTTCAGGGAAGAGACCCAGTACTTC
TRBJ1-1 TRBV12-3/TRBV12-4 NA 13 NA CASSSQYRTEAFF TGTGCCAGCAGTTCCCAGTATCGCACCGAAGCTTTCTTT
TRBJ2-2 TRBV6-6 NA 12 NA CASRPPSGELFF TGTGCCAGCAGACCCCCGTCCGGGGAGCTGTTTTTT
TRBJ2-2 TRBV5-4 TRBD1 15 NA CASSIPTGSTGELFF TGTGCCAGCAGCATCCCGACAGGGAGCACCGGGGAGCTGTTTTTT
TRBJ1-6 TRBV21-1 NA 18 NA CASSSRSLLGHANSPLHF TGTGCCAGCAGCAGTCGCTCTTTGCTTGGACATGCTAATTCACCCCTCCACTTT
TRBJ2-1 TRBV6-1 NA 16 NA CASSERSGNSYNEQFF TGTGCCAGCAGCGAAAGGTCAGGGAACTCCTACAATGAGCAGTTCTTC
TRBJ1-2 TRBV25-1 NA 13 NA CASSLTSNYGYTF TGTGCCAGCAGTCTCACGTCCAACTATGGCTACACCTTC
TRBJ1-5 TRBV19 NA 15 NA CASSIVPGSNQPQHF TGTGCCAGTAGTATAGTACCCGGTAGCAATCAGCCCCAGCATTTT
TRBJ2-7 TRBV19 NA 13 NA CASSMPGAGEQYF TGTGCCAGTAGTATGCCGGGCGCGGGCGAGCAGTACTTC
TRBJ2-7 TRBV19 NA 16 NA CASSIPGGLSSYEQYF TGTGCCAGTAGTATACCGGGGGGCCTCAGCTCCTACGAGCAGTACTTC
TRBJ1-2 TRBV12-3/TRBV12-4 NA 13 NA CASSLGESYGYTF TGTGCCAGCAGTTTAGGGGAATCCTATGGCTACACCTTC
TRBJ2-7 TRBV27 NA 13 NA CASRTRAFYEQYF TGTGCCAGCAGGACTCGGGCCTTCTACGAGCAGTACTTC
TRBJ1-2 TRBV9 NA 13 NA CASSLIQGYGYTF TGTGCCAGCAGCTTGATACAGGGATATGGCTACACCTTC
TRBJ1-6 TRBV19 TRBD1 15 NA CASSTDRGSDSPLHF TGTGCCAGTAGTACAGACAGGGGATCGGATTCACCCCTCCACTTT
TRBJ2-4 TRBV4-2 TRBD1 16 NA CASSQAGQGADNIQYF TGTGCCAGCAGCCAAGCCGGACAGGGGGCGGATAACATTCAGTACTTC
TRBJ1-6 TRBV30 NA 15 NA CAWSFSSSYNSPLHF TGTGCCTGGAGTTTCAGTAGCTCCTATAATTCACCCCTCCACTTT
TRBJ2-7 TRBV7-9 TRBD1 13 few CASSPGQGYEQYF TGTGCCAGCAGCCCGGGACAGGGATACGAGCAGTACTTC
TRBJ2-1 TRBV6-5 NA 15 NA CASRTLGRGYNEQFF TGTGCCAGCAGGACGCTAGGGAGGGGGTACAATGAGCAGTTCTTC
TRBJ2-2 TRBV5-1 NA 16 NA CASSLDVGLRTGELFF TGCGCCAGCAGCTTGGACGTGGGCCTGAGGACCGGGGAGCTGTTTTTT
TRBJ1-3 TRBV7-2 NA 16 NA CASSLALPSSGNTIYF TGTGCCAGCAGCTTAGCGCTCCCGAGCTCTGGAAACACCATATATTTT
TRBJ1-6 TRBV21-1 NA 15 NA CASSKGGTENSPLHF TGTGCCAGCAGCAAAGGGGGTACTGAGAATTCACCCCTCCACTTT
TRBJ1-1 TRBV5-1 NA 17 NA CASSLSGARGGVTEAFF TGCGCCAGCAGCTTGTCCGGCGCGAGGGGGGGAGTTACTGAAGCTTTCTTT
TRBJ1-2 TRBV30 NA 11 once CAWSVGRDYTF TGTGCCTGGAGTGTCGGGAGGGACTACACCTTC
TRBJ2-3 TRBV7-6 TRBD2 16 NA CASSPLAGGGTDTQYF TGTGCCAGCAGCCCGTTAGCGGGAGGAGGCACAGATACGCAGTATTTT
TRBJ2-1 TRBV11-3 TRBD1 18 NA CASSLEGSGGGVYYEQFF TGTGCCAGCAGCTTAGAAGGGTCAGGGGGCGGGGTTTATTATGAGCAGTTCTTC
TRBJ1-4 TRBV7-9 NA 13 NA CASSLGGGEKLFF TGTGCCAGCAGCTTAGGGGGCGGTGAAAAACTGTTTTTT
TRBJ1-1 TRBV27 NA 18 NA CASSLSGRVGNMNTEAFF TGTGCCAGCAGTTTATCGGGCAGGGTGGGAAACATGAACACTGAAGCTTTCTTT
TRBJ2-5 TRBV9 TRBD2 17 NA CASSVGSLAGGRETQYF TGTGCCAGCAGCGTAGGCTCACTAGCGGGGGGCCGGGAGACCCAGTACTTC
TRBJ2-1 TRBV19 NA 19 NA CASSIGAGSEWPAYNEQFF TGTGCCAGTAGTATAGGGGCAGGCAGTGAGTGGCCGGCCTACAATGAGCAGTTCTTC
TRBJ2-1 TRBV7-7 TRBD2 15 once CASSLAGGSSNEQFF TGTGCCAGCAGCTTAGCGGGGGGGTCCTCCAATGAGCAGTTCTTC
TRBJ1-3 TRBV27 NA 17 NA CASPPVGGPVPGNTIYF TGTGCCAGCCCTCCCGTGGGGGGACCGGTGCCTGGAAACACCATATATTTT
TRBJ2-3 TRBV3-1/TRBV3-2 TRBD2 19 NA CASSPGLAGAKTSTDTQYF TGTGCCAGCAGCCCTGGACTAGCGGGGGCAAAAACTAGCACAGATACGCAGTATTTT
TRBJ2-5 TRBV28 NA 13 NA CASSPTPQETQYF TGTGCCAGCAGCCCGACCCCGCAAGAGACCCAGTACTTC
TRBJ2-2 TRBV7-3 TRBD1 15 NA CASSPFGTDTGELFF TGTGCCAGCAGCCCTTTTGGGACAGACACCGGGGAGCTGTTTTTT
TRBJ2-3 TRBV10-3 NA 16 NA CAISESMPSDADTQYF TGTGCCATCAGTGAGTCGATGCCCTCTGACGCAGATACGCAGTATTTT
TRBJ1-6 TRBV10-3 NA 13 NA CATQEGRNSPLHF TGTGCCACCCAAGAGGGACGAAATTCACCCCTCCACTTT
TRBJ1-5 TRBV7-9 TRBD1 15 NA CASSHRGRGNQPQHF TGTGCCAGCAGCCACAGGGGCAGGGGTAATCAGCCCCAGCATTTT
TRBJ1-3 TRBV6-6 NA 15 NA CASSYGTRSGNTIYF TGTGCCAGCAGTTACGGGACACGCTCTGGAAACACCATATATTTT
TRBJ1-2 TRBV19 NA 15 NA CASSSRRSGVDGYTF TGTGCCAGTAGTAGCCGCCGGTCCGGGGTGGATGGCTACACCTTC
TRBJ2-5 TRBV11-2 NA 14 NA CVSSGGATQETQYF TGTGTCAGCAGTGGCGGGGCGACACAAGAGACCCAGTACTTC